This T cell receptor (beta chain) is from a study of cytomegalovirus exposure and HLA in healthy donors. Primers included in the PCR were 60 Vbeta and 13 Jbeta primers. Clones were read by immunoSEQ multiplex PCR, and TCRdb kept only the in-frame ones, dropping some. The sample consists of about 120,000 clones, around 76% of them appearing once. Sequenced material: PBMCs. The TCR was taken from a woman aged 35 to 49 in good health and CMV-seropositive.

CDR3 sequence: CASSQARDRGNYGYTF. The CDR3 nucleotides read TGCGCCAGCAGCCAGGCCCGGGACAGGGGCAACTATGGCTACACCTTC. The chain carries TRBV4-1 and TRBJ1-2, with TRBD1 matching 10 bases. Germline-derived CDR1 and CDR2 are MGHRA and YSYEKL. V was pared by 3 bases and J by 2 bases, with 6 bases of the junction left unmatched. The CDR3 loop spans 16 amino acids.